This T cell receptor (beta chain) is from a study of blood T cell repertoires in COVID-19. Turning to the study itself: COVID-19 samples collected from the United States, Italy and Spain covered acute and convalescent phases. The cDNA or gDNA used as material had been derived from T cells, B-cell-depleted T cells, or PBMCs.

Germline lookup yields CDR1 SGHTA and CDR2 FQGNSA. The J segment lost 6 bases and the V segment lost 3 bases, leaving 8 bases of the junction unmatched. The CDR3 totals 17 residues. Authors' data handling: Counts of nucleated cells, estimated from reference gene primer amplification, were obtained. Some clones are missing from TCRdb's copy, which holds only in-frame ones; the method was immunoSEQ multiplex PCR. From that table come the V and J calls and clone size; the DNA was used to work out D and trimming. The repertoire holds approximately 150,000 clones, with 80% to 90% as singletons. Material: peripheral blood. The clonotype was recovered from a woman in her 70s with acute or convalescent COVID-19. The genes are TRBV7-2 and TRBJ2-1; TRBD2 aligns across 13 bases. The CDR3: CASSFGLAGVGGNEQFF. In nucleotides, the CDR3 is TGTGCCAGCAGCTTCGGACTAGCGGGAGTAGGGGGCAATGAGCAGTTCTTC.